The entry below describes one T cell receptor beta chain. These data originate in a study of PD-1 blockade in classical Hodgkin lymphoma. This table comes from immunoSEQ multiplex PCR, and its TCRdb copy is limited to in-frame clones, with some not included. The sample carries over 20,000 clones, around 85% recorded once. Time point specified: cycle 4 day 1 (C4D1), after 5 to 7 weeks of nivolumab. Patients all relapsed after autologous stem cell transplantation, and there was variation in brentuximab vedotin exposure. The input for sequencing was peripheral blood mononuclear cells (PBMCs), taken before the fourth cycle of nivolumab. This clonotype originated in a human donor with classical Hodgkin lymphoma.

CDR3 loop: CASSMTSLETQYF. Written as DNA, the CDR3 is TGTGCCAGCAGCATGACTAGCTTGGAGACCCAGTACTTC. The rearrangement links TRBV7-9 to TRBJ2-5; 7 nucleotides match TRBD2. Per the germline V gene, CDR1 is SEHNR and CDR2 is FQNEAQ (reference sequence). This CDR3 has 13 amino acids. V shed 5 bases and J 5 bases; nucleotides not matched to a gene: 5.